The 7 T cell receptor beta chains in this list originate from one sample, sequenced in a study of CD8+ T cells in alopecia areata. Sample treatment: oral pan-JAK inhibitor, 5-10 mg twice daily. Extracted RNA was reverse transcribed into cDNA, the sequencing template. Repertoires were generated with immunoSEQ multiplex PCR, while TCRdb's copy carries only in-frame clones and drops some. This table has about 220,000 clones, about 57% appearing once. The sample in question was CD4+ T cells sorted from blood, obtained at week 4, from a patient treated with tofacitinib. These receptors were taken from a human donor with alopecia areata.

This clone was picked up a small number of times. The V gene is TRBV29-1, the J gene TRBJ2-3; 7 nucleotides match TRBD1. This CDR3 region has 14 residues. With V trimmed by 4 bases and J by 3 bases, 7 bases remained unmatched. Germline lookup yields CDR1 SQVTM and CDR2 ANQGSEA. Written as DNA, the CDR3 is TGCAGCGTTGTAGGGGGCGCGACGACAGATACGCAGTATTTT. Translating gives CSVVGGATTDTQYF.

The V call is TRBV6-5, the J call TRBJ1-5, with 12 positions matching TRBD1. V dropped 6 bases and J dropped 7; count of bases not matched to a gene: 7. The germline V gene has CDR1 MNHEY and CDR2 SVGAGI. This CDR3 is 15 amino acids long. This CDR3 reads CASRLGQGAWQPQHF. The CDR3 region has the DNA TGTGCCAGCAGATTGGGACAGGGGGCATGGCAGCCCCAGCATTTT.

This clone has just a few counts. The chain recombines TRBV6-1 with TRBJ1-1; D unclear. Germline CDR1 MNHNS, CDR2 SASEGT. The CDR3 runs 15 residues. The V end was cut by 6 bases, the J end by 1 base, with 15 bases between. The CDR3 DNA follows: TGTGCCAGCAGGATAGAAATTTTGCCGAACACTGAAGCTTTCTTT. It specifies CASRIEILPNTEAFF.

This clone has a handful of counts. The V gene is TRBV10-3, the J gene TRBJ2-7; TRBD1 agrees at 10 bases. Looked up from germline, CDR1 is ENHRY and CDR2 is SYGVKD. V shed 6 bases and J 6 bases; nucleotides not matched to a gene: 5. This CDR3 region has 13 residues. DNA for the CDR3: TGTGCCATCAGCCAGGGACAGGGGATCGAGCAGTACTTC. It specifies CAISQGQGIEQYF.

This clone has only a few counts. This chain links TRBV10-3 with TRBJ2-5; D may match TRBD1 or TRBD2 (5 bases each). The CDR3 extends over 14 amino acids. The V and J ends lost 3 bases and 4 bases respectively, with 12 bases between them. CDR1 is ENHRY, CDR2 SYGVKD, per germline. CDR3 amino acids: CAISDRDGSETQYF. DNA of the CDR3: TGTGCCATCAGTGACCGGGACGGTTCAGAGACCCAGTACTTC.

V gene TRBV7-6 combines with J gene TRBJ2-7; 7 bases line up with TRBD2. CDR1 and CDR2 (germline): SGHVS, FNYEAQ. V was clipped by 1 base and J by 6 bases; unmatched bases: 9. This CDR3 spans 15 amino acids. CDR3 DNA: TGTGCCAGCAGCTTAGAGGACCGCGGGGGTGGCGAGCAGTACTTC. Its translation: CASSLEDRGGGEQYF.

This clone showed up just a few times. The gene calls are TRBV19 and TRBJ2-3; 9 nucleotides match TRBD2. After removal of 3 bases from V and 4 bases from J, the junction contained 5 bases not matched to a gene. The length of the CDR3 is 15 residues. From germline, CDR1 is LNHDA and CDR2 SQIVND (reference sequence). The DNA for the CDR3 is TGTGCCAGTAGTATGAGCGGGGGGTTAGCAGATACGCAGTATTTT. Its protein is CASSMSGGLADTQYF.